This T cell receptor beta chain was recorded in a study of T cell repertoires in cytomegalovirus infection. V was shortened by 4 bases and J by 6 bases, with 15 bases between the two germline ends. This CDR3 region has 14 residues. Germline CDR1 reads SGHNT; CDR2 reads YYREEE (reference sequence). TCRdb independently ran MiXCR on the reads; one entry per CDR3 protein. The table has 550,000 to 850,000 distinct CDR3 sequences, 30% to 35% seen once. Turning to this clonotype: The antigen is undetermined.

The rearrangement links TRBV5-4 to TRBJ2-3; maybe TRBD1 (6 bases). The sample in question was cultured PBMCs, obtained from culture after CMV antigen stimulation. The sequence was collected from a human donor in good health (CMV status not recorded). Some clones in this sample may be carry-over from other donors' samples. CDR3 loop: CASSVDRTGDTQYF. The CDR3 DNA reads TGTGCCAGCAGCGTCGACAGGACTGGCGATACGCAGTATTTT.